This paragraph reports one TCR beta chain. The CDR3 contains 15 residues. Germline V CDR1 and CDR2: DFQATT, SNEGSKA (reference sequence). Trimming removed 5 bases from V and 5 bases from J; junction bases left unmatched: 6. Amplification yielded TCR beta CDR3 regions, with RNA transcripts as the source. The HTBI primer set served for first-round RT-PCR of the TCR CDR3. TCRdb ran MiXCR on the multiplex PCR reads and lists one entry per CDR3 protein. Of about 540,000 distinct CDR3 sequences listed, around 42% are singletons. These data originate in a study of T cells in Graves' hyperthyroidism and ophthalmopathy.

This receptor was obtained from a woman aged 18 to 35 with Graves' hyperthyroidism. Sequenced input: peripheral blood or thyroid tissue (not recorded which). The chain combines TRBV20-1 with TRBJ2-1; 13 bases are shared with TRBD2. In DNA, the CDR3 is TGCAGTGCTCCTCTCACTAGCGGGAGGGACAATGAGCAGTTCTTC. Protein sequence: CSAPLTSGRDNEQFF.